These T cell receptor beta chains were read from a single sample in a study of human T cells and chemical hapten exposure. TCRdb recomputed calls from the RACE reads with MiXCR, one row per CDR3 protein. The sample includes tens of thousands of distinct CDR3 sequences, 10% of them seen just once. This material consisted of whole blood, taken in connection with sensitization to the hapten diphenylcyclopropenone (DPC). These receptors came from a man aged 50 to 60 with alopecia areata. Some clones in this sample may be carry-over from other donors' samples. The CDR3 runs from the conserved cysteine through the conserved F or W. A D gene is named only where the DNA matches it firmly. The listing skips clone size in some rows; elsewhere it reads once, few, many or a size class.

CDR3 DNA,CDR3 protein,D gene,clone size,CDR3 length,J gene,V gene
TGCAGCGTGAGGGTTTGGGAGGACACTGAAGCTTTCTTT,CSVRVWEDTEAFF,-,once,13,TRBJ1-1,TRBV29-1
TGCAGCGTTGTTACCGGGACTAGCGTCGCAGATACGCAGTATTTT,CSVVTGTSVADTQYF,TRBD2,-,15,TRBJ2-3,TRBV29-1
TGCGCCAGCAGTGAGTTTGCTAGTGGCATTCAGTACTTC,CASSEFASGIQYF,-,few,13,TRBJ2-4,TRBV10-2
TGTGCCAGCAGTGGACAAATGAACACTGAAGCTTTCTTT,CASSGQMNTEAFF,-,-,13,TRBJ1-1,TRBV28
TGCAGTGCTCGCGACAGGGCCGACGTTTCACCCCTCCACTTT,CSARDRADVSPLHF,TRBD1,few,14,TRBJ1-6,TRBV20-1
TGTGCCAGCAGCCAACGGACTAGCGGGAGATTCGATGAGCAGTTCTTC,CASSQRTSGRFDEQFF,TRBD2,many,16,TRBJ2-1,TRBV4-2
TGTGCCAGCAGCACACTCCCGGTCGGTAGCGGATCCTACGAGCAGTACTTC,CASSTLPVGSGSYEQYF,-,many,17,TRBJ2-7,TRBV11-2
TGTGCCATCAGTGAGCATAAGCGGGAGCGGGATACGCAGTATTTT,CAISEHKRERDTQYF,TRBD2,-,15,TRBJ2-3,TRBV10-3
TGCAGCGTATCCTCTGGAAACACCATATATTTT,CSVSSGNTIYF,-,-,11,TRBJ1-3,TRBV29-1
TGCAGCGTTTCCCCCCTCCGGGACGGACAAGAGACCCAGTACTTC,CSVSPLRDGQETQYF,-,many,15,TRBJ2-5,TRBV29-1
TGTGCCAGCAGCTTAGTATTAGGCCCATACAATGAGCAGTTCTTC,CASSLVLGPYNEQFF,-,-,15,TRBJ2-1,TRBV7-8
TGTGCCAGCAGCTTGGCCGGTAGCCACTACAATGAGCAGTTCTTC,CASSLAGSHYNEQFF,-,many,15,TRBJ2-1,TRBV5-8
TGTGCCAGCAGCTTAGACCCTGGGACAGCCGAGCAGTACTTC,CASSLDPGTAEQYF,TRBD1,few,14,TRBJ2-7,TRBV11-2
TGTGCCAGCAGCCCAGCCCCGGACAGGGAGAATACTGAAGCTTTCTTT,CASSPAPDRENTEAFF,TRBD1,few,16,TRBJ1-1,TRBV6-2/TRBV6-3
TGTGCTAGTGGTTTGCAACGGGAGTACCAAGAGACCCAGTACTTC,CASGLQREYQETQYF,-,many,15,TRBJ2-5,TRBV12-5
TGTGCCATCAGTGCGGACTTTCCTCCTGTCTATGGCTACACCTTC,CAISADFPPVYGYTF,-,medium-sized,15,TRBJ1-2,TRBV10-3
TGTGCCACCCAAACTAGCGGCACCGGGGAGCTGTTTTTT,CATQTSGTGELFF,TRBD2,many,13,TRBJ2-2,TRBV19
TGTGCCAGCAGATTCGGCCCCACCGGGGAGCTGTTTTTT,CASRFGPTGELFF,-,few,13,TRBJ2-2,TRBV7-2
TGCGCCAGCAGAGCAGGGACTAGCGGGAGTAGTACAGATACGCAGTATTTT,CASRAGTSGSSTDTQYF,TRBD2,many,17,TRBJ2-3,TRBV5-1
TGTGCCAGCAGTTTACGCTCGTACGAGCAGTACTTC,CASSLRSYEQYF,-,-,12,TRBJ2-7,TRBV28
TGTGCCAGCAGCTTCGACTGGAAAGCTAACTATGGCTACACCTTC,CASSFDWKANYGYTF,-,-,15,TRBJ1-2,TRBV7-2
TGTGCCAGCAGCGTAGAGATGGGCGGCCGGCGCCAAGAGACCCAGTACTTC,CASSVEMGGRRQETQYF,-,many,17,TRBJ2-5,TRBV9
TGCAGCGTCGCTTCACTAGCGGGAAACACCGGGGAGCTGTTTTTT,CSVASLAGNTGELFF,TRBD2,many,15,TRBJ2-2,TRBV29-1
TGTGCCAGCAGCTACTACCAAGAGACCCAGTACTTC,CASSYYQETQYF,-,many,12,TRBJ2-5,TRBV7-2
TGTGCCAGCAGCTCGCCGGACTCCGCTCGTGAGCAGTTCTTC,CASSSPDSAREQFF,-,many,14,TRBJ2-1,TRBV27
TGCAGCGTTGATACGGGTATCTCAGATACGCAGTATTTT,CSVDTGISDTQYF,-,-,13,TRBJ2-3,TRBV29-1
TGCAGCGTTGAAGGGGGTAGCGGGAGGAGCAATGAGCAGTTCTTC,CSVEGGSGRSNEQFF,TRBD2,-,15,TRBJ2-1,TRBV29-1
TGTGCCAGCAGCGAGGGACTAGCGGGACTCCAAGAGACCCAGTACTTC,CASSEGLAGLQETQYF,TRBD2,-,16,TRBJ2-5,TRBV7-9
TGTGCCAGCAGTTTGGCGGGAGAGGCGGTCGAGCAGTACTTC,CASSLAGEAVEQYF,TRBD2,many,14,TRBJ2-7,TRBV6-2/TRBV6-3
TGCAGCGTGAAAGGCGAGACCCAGTACTTC,CSVKGETQYF,-,-,10,TRBJ2-5,TRBV29-1
TGTGCCAGCGCAAGGACAGGGAGAAATCAGCCCCAGCATTTT,CASARTGRNQPQHF,TRBD1,many,14,TRBJ1-5,TRBV6-5
TGTGCCAGCAGTTTGAGAGGAGTAGACACCGGGGAGCTGTTTTTT,CASSLRGVDTGELFF,-,few,15,TRBJ2-2,TRBV27
TGTGCCAGCAGCTCGGGAGGAGGTCAGGGACTCTATGGCTACACCTTC,CASSSGGGQGLYGYTF,-,many,16,TRBJ1-2,TRBV5-6
TGTGCCACCAGCAGAGAGAGGCAGGACCACGAGCAGTACTTC,CATSRERQDHEQYF,-,many,14,TRBJ2-7,TRBV15
TGTGCCAGCAGCCGCCGGACGACAGGGGTAGCCTACGAGCAGTACTTC,CASSRRTTGVAYEQYF,TRBD1,many,16,TRBJ2-7,TRBV28
TGTGCCAGCAGCGAGGGGGAGTCCTACGAGCAGTACTTC,CASSEGESYEQYF,-,-,13,TRBJ2-7,TRBV11-3
TGTGCCAGCAGTGAAGCAGGGACAATTCTGCGCTACGAGCAGTACTTC,CASSEAGTILRYEQYF,-,-,16,TRBJ2-7,TRBV6-1
TGTGCCAGCAGTTTTAAGGGGGACTTCACAGATACGCAGTATTTT,CASSFKGDFTDTQYF,-,-,15,TRBJ2-3,TRBV27
TGTGCCAGCAGCTTGGGACTAGCAGGCACAGATACGCAGTATTTT,CASSLGLAGTDTQYF,TRBD2,-,15,TRBJ2-3,TRBV5-4
TGTGCCAGCAGCCAAGATAAAGGGCCATATGGGTATACGCAGTATTTT,CASSQDKGPYGYTQYF,-,-,16,TRBJ2-3,TRBV4-2
TGTGCCAGCAGCGGGGGGACTAGCGGGATGTTCGGCGAGCAGTTCTTC,CASSGGTSGMFGEQFF,TRBD2,many,16,TRBJ2-1,TRBV7-8
TGTGCCACCAGTGATTCTGACAGGGATGGCTACACCTTC,CATSDSDRDGYTF,TRBD1,many,13,TRBJ1-2,TRBV24-1